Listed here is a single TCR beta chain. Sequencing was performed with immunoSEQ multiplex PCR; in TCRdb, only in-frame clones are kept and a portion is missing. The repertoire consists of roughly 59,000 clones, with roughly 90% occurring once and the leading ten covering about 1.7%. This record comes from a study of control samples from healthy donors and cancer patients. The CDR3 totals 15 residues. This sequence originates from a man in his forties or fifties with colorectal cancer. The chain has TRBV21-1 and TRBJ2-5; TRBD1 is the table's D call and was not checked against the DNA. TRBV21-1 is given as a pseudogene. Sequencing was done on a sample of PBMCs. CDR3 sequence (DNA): TGTGCCAACCGCCGCCACATAGCAGGGGTAGAGACCCAGTACTTC. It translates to CANRRHIAGVETQYF.